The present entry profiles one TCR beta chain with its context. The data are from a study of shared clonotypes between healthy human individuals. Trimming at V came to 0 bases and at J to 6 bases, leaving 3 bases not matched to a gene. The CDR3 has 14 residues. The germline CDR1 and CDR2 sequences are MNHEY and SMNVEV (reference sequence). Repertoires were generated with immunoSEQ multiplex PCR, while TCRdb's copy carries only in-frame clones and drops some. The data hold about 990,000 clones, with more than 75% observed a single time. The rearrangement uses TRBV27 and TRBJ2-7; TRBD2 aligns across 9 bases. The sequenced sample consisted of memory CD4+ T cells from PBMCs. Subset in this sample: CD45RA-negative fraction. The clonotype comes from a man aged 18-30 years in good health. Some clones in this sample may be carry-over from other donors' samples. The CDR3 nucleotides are TGTGCCAGCAGTTTATCAGGACTAGCGCCCGAGCAGTACTTC. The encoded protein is CASSLSGLAPEQYF.